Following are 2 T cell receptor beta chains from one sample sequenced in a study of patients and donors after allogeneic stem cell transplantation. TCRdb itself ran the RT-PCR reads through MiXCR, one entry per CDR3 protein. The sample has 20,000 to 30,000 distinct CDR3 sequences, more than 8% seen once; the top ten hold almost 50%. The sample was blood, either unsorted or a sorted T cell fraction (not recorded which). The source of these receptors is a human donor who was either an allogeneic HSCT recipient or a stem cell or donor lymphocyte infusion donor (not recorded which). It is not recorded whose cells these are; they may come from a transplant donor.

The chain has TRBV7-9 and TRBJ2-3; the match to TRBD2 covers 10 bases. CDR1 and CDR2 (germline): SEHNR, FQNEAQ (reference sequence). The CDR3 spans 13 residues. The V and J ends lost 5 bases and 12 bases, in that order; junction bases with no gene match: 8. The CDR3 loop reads CASSLGLAGVQYF. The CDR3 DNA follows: TGTGCCAGCAGCCTCGGGCTAGCGGGGGTTCAGTATTTT.

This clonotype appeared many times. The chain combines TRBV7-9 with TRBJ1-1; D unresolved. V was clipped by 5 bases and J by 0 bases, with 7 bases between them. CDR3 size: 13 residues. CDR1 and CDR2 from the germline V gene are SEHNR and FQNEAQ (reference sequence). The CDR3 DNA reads TGTGCCAGCAGCCGGAACCTGAACACTGAAGCTTTCTTT. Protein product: CASSRNLNTEAFF.